One sample yielded the 2 T cell receptor beta chains listed below, sequenced in a study of T-cell reconstitution after alpha-beta-depleted transplantation in children. Library preparation (for TCRbeta) was performed with unique molecular identifiers. One entry per CDR3 protein results from TCRdb running MiXCR on the PCR reads. The table has 250,000 to 300,000 distinct CDR3 sequences, 9.9% seen once; the top ten hold 10%. Specimen: PBMCs from the stem cell graft donor, collected from the stem cell graft. All receptors derive from a human donor who donated a stem cell graft to a child with SCID.

This chain connects TRBV27 to TRBJ1-5; unclear D gene. Germline CDR1 and CDR2: MNHEY and SMNVEV (reference sequence). Trimming pared 3 bases from V and 5 bases from J, leaving 8 bases between. This CDR3 has 13 residues. CDR3 coding DNA: TGTGCCAGCAGTTTGGAGATAGATCAGCCCCAGCATTTT. Protein product: CASSLEIDQPQHF.

This clonotype turned up a few times. The J gene is TRBJ2-5, the V gene TRBV7-6; 7 nucleotides align to TRBD1. V lost 1 base and J lost 2; bases outside the gene matches: 4. This CDR3 is 15 amino acids long. From germline, CDR1 is SGHVS and CDR2 FNYEAQ. The CDR3 DNA reads TGTGCCAGCAGCTTAGGGGGACAGACACAAGAGACCCAGTACTTC. Its translation: CASSLGGQTQETQYF.